This TCR beta chain was sequenced during a study of T cells after yellow fever vaccination (dated by TCRdb to between 2018 and 2021). Context from the whole study: Libraries from fractions with low cell numbers were prepared with the SMART-Seq v4 Ultra Low Input RNA kit. To track T-cell clones before and after primary and booster YFV17D yellow fever vaccination, bulk TCR alpha and beta repertoires were sequenced longitudinally. Blood was collected at multiple timepoints before and after primary and secondary immunization, and bulk PBMC replicates and cell subsets were isolated. Two healthy male donors, one aged 18 to 30 and one aged 30 to 40 years, made up the cohort. The paper as a whole reports these results and caveats: Most clones expanded after primary vaccination were re-detected after the booster (just under 97% of CD4 and approximately 88% of CD8), suggesting broad memory maintenance. The secondary T-cell response was weaker than the primary response but faster, peaking on day 5 instead of day 15. Because only a couple of donors were included in the study, the extent to which the findings can be generalized is limited. A small share of clonotypes was detected in both CD4 and CD8 compartments, with the overlap likely arising from convergent recombination. Computational filtering was needed because FACS-sorted repertoires could contain abundant contaminating clonotypes from the bulk population.

TCR cDNA was synthesized by 5'RACE template switching, through which a universal primer site and unique molecular identifiers were introduced. cDNA synthesis was primed from both the TCR alpha and TCR beta constant segments. Library amplification involved two PCR steps, and the second step added sample barcodes and sequencing adapters. Sequencing of libraries was performed on Illumina HiSeq 2500 (2x100 bp) or NovaSeq (2x150 bp). In the source study's methods: MIGEC was used to demultiplex reads and collapse the reads into UMI consensus sequences, and MiXCR was used for V(D)J alignment. Vaccine-responding clonotypes were identified with edgeR using replicate PBMC samples, with FDR below 0.01 and a log2 fold change above 5 up to day 15 being required. CD4 or CD8 identity was assigned to each bulk clonotype according to whether the clonotype was present at higher abundance in the sequenced CD4 repertoire or the sequenced CD8 repertoire. Clones were called with MiXCR by TCRdb after fastp trimmed the public reads at Q25, and only in-frame beta chains were retained. Each record represents a unique CDR3 protein, reported with the most common genes and DNA among its rows. TCRdb assigned the V and J calls; the authors' analysis was not used. The sample table contains some 300,000 distinct CDR3 sequences; only one count was recorded for about 7.8% of them. 17% of the sample is in the top ten clones.

Of note for this clonotype: Its antigen is unknown. Base-call qualities are not available, and no considerably larger clone is one nucleotide away.

The intended sense of this specimen's treatment or condition label: live attenuated yellow fever vaccine strain. Two biological replicates of bulk PBMCs were collected at each blood-draw timepoint. A standard Ficoll-Paque protocol was used to isolate PBMCs from peripheral blood. RNA was extracted with TriZol from bulk PBMCs, CD4 and CD8 fractions, and dextramer-positive and dextramer-negative fractions. This clonotype was sampled from a man aged 18 to 35 who received the YFV17D yellow fever vaccine. Sequences were derived from PBMCs, sampled about 41 days after the first yellow fever vaccination.

The DNA sequence is as follows: TGTGCCAGCAGTGTGGTCGGAGGGGGCACAGATACGCAGTATTTT. This gives the protein CASSVVGGGTDTQYF. This chain is built from TRBV6-1 and TRBJ2-3; possibly the D gene is TRBD2, per 6 matching bases. CDR1 and CDR2 (MNHNS, SASEGT) derive from the germline V gene. Counted from cysteine to phenylalanine, this CDR3 has 15 amino acids. Only the CDR3 DNA stays, 45 bases, in frame from base 1. V is pared back by 4 bases and J by 1 base, with 12 bases lying between the germline termini.